This is a list of T cell receptor beta chains from one sample in a study of cytomegalovirus exposure and HLA in healthy donors. TCRdb's table, derived via immunoSEQ multiplex PCR, lists solely in-frame clones and lacks some. This sample has about 130,000 clones; around 83% occur once, and the top ten carry 1% to 1.5%. Input material: PBMCs. These receptors all stem from a girl aged 2 to 10 in good health and CMV-seronegative. Each CDR3 is given with its conserved first and last residue.

TRBJ2-2	TRBV5-4	CASSRGLENTGELFF
TRBJ2-1	TRBV4-3	CASSPGLAGNNEQFF
TRBJ1-4	TRBV4-1	CASSQLVQVFGPGQGGFF
TRBJ1-5	TRBV28	CASSPTGTGISNQPQHF
TRBJ2-7	TRBV12-5	CASRKQGSYEQYF
TRBJ2-7	TRBV28	CASSFLAGVFQYF
TRBJ1-2	TRBV7-9	CASSFAGVGYTF
TRBJ1-2	TRBV19	CASSILTEGWEDGYTF
TRBJ2-3	TRBV7-9	CASSFAQNTDTQYF
TRBJ2-7	TRBV5-6	CASSSTGTSREYEQYF
TRBJ1-1	TRBV19	CASSVGLDRVNTEAFF
TRBJ2-5	TRBV18	CASSPVSSSGTQETQYF
TRBJ2-1	TRBV6-5	CASRHDSAGDEQFF
TRBJ2-5	TRBV5-1	CASRGTSGQETQYF
TRBJ2-1	TRBV10-3	CAIGISVNEQFF
TRBJ1-1	TRBV2	CASMMTGHDTEAFF
TRBJ2-2	TRBV28	CASSLWGLAGGPGELFF
TRBJ1-4	TRBV7-9	CSSSLGDSEKLFF
TRBJ2-7	TRBV7-8	CASRHWESYEQYF
TRBJ1-6	TRBV19	CASNRGGSSPLHF
TRBJ1-2	TRBV9	CASSVDWENYGYTF
TRBJ2-3	TRBV30	CAWMNGHPISTDTQYF
TRBJ2-7	TRBV28	CASRRSYEQYF
TRBJ1-5	TRBV28	CASRDKDRGNNQPQHF
TRBJ2-7	TRBV7-8	CASSSKGQPSYEQYF
TRBJ2-6	TRBV6-1	CASSEEGAGANVLTF
TRBJ2-7	TRBV9	CASSVAGEEIYEQYF
TRBJ2-1	TRBV9	CASSVVGRTSGGGQTYNEQFF
TRBJ1-2	TRBV6-5	CASTYGTGASGYTF
TRBJ2-2	TRBV6-5	CASRSVDTGELFF
TRBJ2-3	TRBV2	CASSELAGHRTDTQYF
TRBJ2-7	TRBV7-7	CASARGSTYEQYF
TRBJ1-3	TRBV19	CASRNYDGSSGNTIYF
TRBJ1-5	TRBV30	CAWSVFRRDRVGNQPQHF
TRBJ2-7	TRBV4-1	CASSQDRGGYEQYF
TRBJ2-3	TRBV30	CAWSVLAGGPDTQYF
TRBJ2-3	TRBV19	CASSIDRVSGTQYF